These 17 T cell receptor beta chains originate from one sample sequenced in a study of Ad26.COV2.S vaccination and SARS-CoV-2 variants. The protocol was immunoSEQ multiplex PCR, while the TCRdb copy is restricted to in-frame clones and leaves out a portion. The sample includes under 550,000 clones, around nine tenths of them seen just once. Specified treatment: about 20 received Ad26.COV2.S at low or high dose, single or two shots; 5 received placebo; per-sample allocation not given. After the first vaccine or placebo injection, samples were drawn on day 63. The specimen was peripheral blood, collected in a trial of Ad26.COV2.S vaccine versus placebo. The receptors shown here come from a person between 18 and 60 years old who received the Ad26.COV2.S COVID-19 vaccine or a placebo.

The rearrangement uses TRBV7-2 and TRBJ1-6; TRBD1 agrees at 7 bases. V shed 5 bases, J shed 5 bases, and the junction held 6 bases outside the gene matches. This CDR3 spans 15 amino acids. Germline lookup yields CDR1 SGHTA and CDR2 FQGNSA. CDR3 residues: CASSIGTAHNSPLHF. The CDR3, as DNA: TGTGCCAGCAGCATTGGGACAGCACATAATTCACCCCTCCACTTT.

This clone was counted once. The chain combines TRBV12-3 or TRBV12-4 with TRBJ1-4; TRBD1 is a possible D gene (6 bases). The ends were cut back, 5 bases at V and 4 bases at J, with 8 bases in the middle. CDR3 size: 13 residues. CDR3 sequence: CASSRDINEKLFF. The CDR3 DNA follows: TGTGCCAGCAGTAGGGACATTAATGAAAAACTGTTTTTT.

The chain has TRBV15 and TRBJ1-2; D is unresolved. Trimming pared 2 bases from V and 1 base from J, leaving 14 bases between. Per the germline V gene, CDR1 is LNHNV and CDR2 is YYDKDF (reference sequence). The CDR3 runs 16 residues. CDR3 region: CATSRQLSFGNYGYTF. As DNA, the CDR3 is TGTGCCACCAGCAGACAACTTAGCTTTGGTAACTATGGCTACACCTTC.

This clone was recorded a few times. J is TRBJ1-2 and V is TRBV10-3; 7 positions agree with TRBD1. The length of the CDR3 is 13 residues. The germline V gene has CDR1 ENHRY and CDR2 SYGVKD. V shed 5 bases and J 8 bases; nucleotides not matched to a gene: 8. The CDR3 spells CAISFDRVGGYTF. The CDR3 nucleotides read TGTGCCATCAGTTTCGACAGGGTAGGCGGCTACACCTTC.

This chain connects TRBV7-6 to TRBJ2-1, with a tentative D call TRBD1 (6 bases). Per the germline V gene, CDR1 is SGHVS and CDR2 is FNYEAQ. V lost 8 bases to trimming and J lost 3 bases, with 29 bases between them. The CDR3 extends over 19 amino acids. CDR3: CASRANPSLQGWGYNEQFF. CDR3 sequence (DNA): TGTGCCAGCCGAGCCAACCCTTCCCTACAGGGCTGGGGCTACAATGAGCAGTTCTTC.

V and J are TRBV4-3 and TRBJ1-5; D gene ambiguous. CDR3 length: 14 amino acids. The V end was cut by 1 base, the J end by 2 bases, with 6 bases between. Germline CDR1 reads LGHNA; CDR2 reads YSLEER. CDR3 protein: CASSQATGNQPQHF. The CDR3 DNA follows: TGCGCCAGCAGCCAAGCCACGGGCAATCAGCCCCAGCATTTT.

J is TRBJ1-5 and V is TRBV11-2; D not certain. CDR3 length: 15 residues. The germline CDR1 and CDR2 sequences are SGHAT and FQNNGV. With 5 bases removed from V and 1 base from J, the gap between germline ends came to 12 bases. This CDR3 is CASSQSGTSNQPQHF. The CDR3 nucleotides are TGTGCCAGCAGCCAGAGTGGAACCAGCAATCAGCCCCAGCATTTT.

This clone was seen a single time. The chain carries TRBV28 and TRBJ2-1; 7 nucleotides match TRBD1. This CDR3 contains 19 residues. With V trimmed by 6 bases and J by 3 bases, 20 bases remained unmatched. From germline, CDR1 is MDHEN and CDR2 SYDVKM. CDR3 amino acids: CASRPSIQRDSSYYNEQFF. The CDR3 DNA is TGTGCCAGCAGACCCAGCATCCAACGGGACAGCAGTTACTACAATGAGCAGTTCTTC.

The chain combines TRBV28 with TRBJ2-1; a possible D gene is TRBD2 (7 bases). V lost 9 bases, J lost 7 bases, and 19 bases lay in between. CDR1 and CDR2 (germline): MDHEN, SYDVKM. The CDR3 has 14 amino acids. CDR3 nucleotide sequence: TGTGCCAGTACCTGGGGGGGGCTGGGAAATGAGCAGTTCTTC. Translated, it gives CASTWGGLGNEQFF.

This clone has a handful of counts. The chain has TRBV4-1 and TRBJ1-3; perhaps TRBD1 as D (5 bases). The CDR3 consists of 15 residues. Germline loops: CDR1 MGHRA, CDR2 YSYEKL. V lost 0 bases and J lost 4, with 10 bases in between. This CDR3 reads CASSQDKGIGNTIYF. CDR3 nucleotide sequence: TGCGCCAGCAGCCAAGATAAGGGGATAGGAAACACCATATATTTT.

This chain links TRBV7-9 with TRBJ2-1; 10 positions agree with TRBD1. Germline V gene data show CDR1 as SEHNR and CDR2 as FQNEAQ (reference sequence). The CDR3 length is 17 residues. V lost 5 bases and J lost 7; bases outside the gene matches: 14. The CDR3 DNA is TGTGCCAGCAGCCAGCTTAGGGGGACAGGGGTCGAGAATGAGCAGTTCTTC. Protein: CASSQLRGTGVENEQFF.

With regard to this clone: The same CDR3 also results from other DNA sequences found in this sample. This rearrangement joins TRBV5-1 to TRBJ2-7, with no clear D. V lost 0 bases to trimming and J lost 4 bases, with 5 bases between them. There are 12 residues in the CDR3. From germline, CDR1 is SGHRS and CDR2 YFSETQ. The DNA of the CDR3 is TGCGCCAGCAGCTTGGATGGATACGAGCAGTACTTC. It codes for CASSLDGYEQYF.

The chain is built from TRBV6-6 and TRBJ2-7; a weak D match, TRBD2 (6 bases). Trimming took 5 bases from V and 0 from J, leaving 14 bases between them. CDR1 is MNHNY, CDR2 SVGAGI, per germline (reference sequence). The CDR3 spans 15 residues. The CDR3 here is CASSHSGYSSYEQYF. DNA for the CDR3: TGTGCCAGCAGTCATAGCGGTTATAGCTCCTACGAGCAGTACTTC.

V gene TRBV6-4 combines with J gene TRBJ2-3; D gene uncertain. Germline CDR1 and CDR2: MRHNA and SNTAGT. The V gene lost 2 bases and the J gene lost 0 bases, with 12 bases spanning the gap. This CDR3 contains 16 residues. The CDR3 sequence is CASSDRGYPSTDTQYF. CDR3 nucleotide sequence: TGTGCCAGCAGTGACCGAGGCTACCCAAGCACAGATACGCAGTATTTT.

The chain carries TRBV6-2 or TRBV6-3 and TRBJ1-1; 7 nucleotides match TRBD1. Losses at the gene ends were 2 bases for V and 1 base for J; bases not matched to a gene: 7. The germline gives CDR1 MNHEY, CDR2 SVGEGT. The CDR3 is 16 residues long. CDR3 region: CASSYTLGQTNTEAFF. DNA of the CDR3: TGTGCCAGCAGTTACACCCTGGGACAGACGAACACTGAAGCTTTCTTT.

This chain joins TRBV11-3 and TRBJ2-3, with D possibly matching TRBD1 (8 bases). The CDR3 consists of 17 residues. Trimming left V 6 bases short and J 4 bases short, with 23 bases between. CDR1 and CDR2 (germline): SGHNT, YENEEA. The CDR3 DNA reads TGTGCCAGCAGTCGCCACGGGGGCACAGGGGGGGCAGATACGCAGTATTTT. Amino acid sequence: CASSRHGGTGGADTQYF.

This clone was seen more than once but under ten times. The rearrangement joins TRBV30 to TRBJ1-6, with 10 bases matching TRBD1. Per the germline V gene, CDR1 is GTSNPN and CDR2 is SVGIG (reference sequence). The CDR3 length is 14 residues. V lost 5 bases and J lost 9; bases outside the gene matches: 7. The CDR3 is CAWVTGTGASPLHF. DNA for the CDR3: TGTGCCTGGGTAACCGGGACAGGGGCTTCACCCCTCCACTTT.